This T cell receptor (beta chain) derives from a study of blood T cell repertoires in COVID-19. Concerning this clone itself: The junction shows a germline mismatch at one end, possibly a read error.

This CDR3 has 13 amino acids. CDR1 and CDR2 from the germline V gene are GTSNPN and SVGIG (reference sequence). Everyone who took part was about 18 to 90 years old, and they came from 20 to 25 US areas. Some clones are missing from TCRdb's copy, which holds only in-frame ones; the method was immunoSEQ multiplex PCR. This sample has some 170,000 clones, with over 75% found just once. This TCR came from a human donor with acute COVID-19. The donor label of this sample is uncertain. Specimen: PBMCs or T cells enriched from blood (not recorded which). This chain connects TRBV30 to TRBJ1-6, with a tentative D call TRBD1 (5 bases). CDR3 coding DNA: TGCGGGGGGGAAAGTGCCCGAAGTTCACCCCTCCACTTT. Its protein is CGGESARSSPLHF.